This T cell receptor (beta chain) was recovered during a study of early T cells in non-severe SARS-CoV-2 infection. As for the study in general: Chains were not paired, and sequencing was done on bulk RNA from unsorted whole blood.

TCRdb reprocessed the 5' RACE reads with MiXCR, giving one entry per CDR3 protein. The data show about 52,000 distinct CDR3 sequences, 8% to 13% seen once. The germline V gene encodes CDR1 SNHLY and CDR2 FYNNEI. CDR3 length: 16 amino acids. The J segment lost 2 bases and the V segment lost 7 bases, leaving 12 bases of the junction unmatched. This clonotype was counted between two and nine times. The rearrangement links TRBV2 to TRBJ2-3; 7 bases align to TRBD1. This receptor was obtained from an adult who was a healthcare worker with PCR-confirmed SARS-CoV-2 infection or an uninfected control (not recorded which). Sequenced: whole blood. CDR3 bases: TGTGCCAGCACCGAATTTTCGACAGGGAACACAGATACGCAGTATTTT. It specifies CASTEFSTGNTDTQYF.